This entry lists 28 T cell receptor beta chains sequenced from one sample in a study. TCRdb reanalysed the 5' RACE reads using MiXCR and keeps one entry per CDR3 protein. In the table there are around 34,000 distinct CDR3 sequences, over 20% of which are singletons. The sorted Tregs were CD4+CD25+CD127-/low cells. Sequencing was carried out using tumor-infiltrating Tregs sorted from the breast tumor. Receptor source: a female donor with breast cancer.

This clonotype was counted ten times or more. The chain combines TRBV24-1 with TRBJ1-1; D is unresolved. Between the trimmed V and J ends, which lost 3 bases and 6 bases, there was a span of 7 bases. Germline assignment: CDR1 KGHDR and CDR2 SFDVKD. The CDR3 is 12 residues long. CDR3 sequence: CATSDVGAEAFF. The CDR3 DNA reads TGTGCCACCAGTGATGTGGGAGCTGAAGCTTTCTTT.

Comment on this clonotype: A read error may explain this, as a much larger clone is one base away. The chain joins TRBV10-3 to TRBJ2-7, with 10 positions matching TRBD2. The CDR3 loop spans 17 amino acids. Trimming cost V 0 bases and J 3 bases; bases outside gene matches: 8. Germline V gives CDR1 ENHRY, CDR2 SYGVKD. As DNA, the CDR3 is TGTGCCATCAGTGAGTCGGGAGCGGGAGGGACAGGCTACGAGCAGTACTTC. It codes for CAISESGAGGTGYEQYF.

In this sample, this clonotype turned up a few times. V gene TRBV12-3 or TRBV12-4 combines with J gene TRBJ1-1; 10 positions agree with TRBD1. The CDR3 totals 12 residues. V trimming: 8 bases; J trimming: 6 bases; junction bases outside the gene matches: 3. The CDR3: CASGTGDPEAFF. CDR3 DNA sequence: TGTGCCAGCGGGACAGGGGATCCTGAAGCTTTCTTT.

This chain joins TRBV3-1 and TRBJ1-6, with unresolved D. CDR3 length equals 15 residues. V lost 1 base and J lost 8, with 12 bases in between. Germline V lookup: CDR1 LGHDT, CDR2 YNNKEL (reference sequence). CDR3 bases: TGTGCCAGCAGCCAAGGGACCCTTCTAGATTCACCCCTCCACTTT. This encodes CASSQGTLLDSPLHF.

On this clonotype: This may come from a read error, since a much larger clone is one base off. V gene TRBV4-1 combines with J gene TRBJ1-1, with TRBD1 matching over 7 bases. CDR3 length equals 16 residues. CDR1 is MGHRA, CDR2 YSYEKL, per germline. J gave up 6 bases and V 6 bases, and 16 bases lay outside the gene matches. The CDR3 DNA reads TGCGCCAGCAGGGAAGGGACAGCCCAGCCGAGGGCTGAAGCTTTCTTT. Its protein is CASREGTAQPRAEAFF.

This clonotype was recorded many times. J is TRBJ1-5 and V is TRBV3-1; the D is unclear. Germline CDR1 and CDR2: LGHDT and YNNKEL (reference sequence). The germline V and J ends were trimmed by 4 bases and 4 bases, with 14 bases remaining between them. The CDR3 is made up of 15 amino acids. The DNA of the CDR3 is TGTGCCAGCAGCCCTCGATTTGTCGTGAATCAGCCCCAGCATTTT. Translating gives CASSPRFVVNQPQHF.

This chain joins TRBV18 and TRBJ1-1; possible D gene TRBD1, 5 bases. Trimming removed 6 bases from V and 5 bases from J, with 16 bases in between. The germline gives CDR1 KGHSH, CDR2 LQKENI. The CDR3 spans 14 residues. CDR3 region: CASSLQDTRTEAFF. CDR3 nucleotides: TGTGCCAGCTCCCTACAGGACACGAGAACTGAAGCTTTCTTT.

In this sample, this clonotype turned up many times. J is TRBJ1-2 and V is TRBV5-1; TRBD1 matches at 9 bases. This CDR3 has 14 residues. V lost 3 bases and J lost 4; bases outside the gene matches: 4. From germline, CDR1 is SGHRS and CDR2 YFSETQ. The CDR3 is CASSSGDRAYGYTF. The CDR3 DNA reads as TGCGCCAGCAGCTCGGGGGACAGGGCCTATGGCTACACCTTC.

Many counts were recorded for this clonotype. The chain has TRBV11-2 and TRBJ2-4, with D possibly called TRBD1 or TRBD2 (6 bases each). The germline gives CDR1 SGHAT, CDR2 FQNNGV. The CDR3 totals 16 residues. Trimming cost V 4 bases and J 1 base, with 14 bases left between them. The CDR3 here is CASSSGAGWAKNIQYF. The CDR3 nucleotides are TGTGCCAGCAGCTCGGGGGCAGGGTGGGCCAAAAACATTCAGTACTTC. The whole variable domain, remainder taken from reference TRBV11-2 and TRBJ2-4, is EAGVAQSPRYKIIEKRQSVAFWCNPISGHATLYWYQQILGQGPKLLIQFQNNGVVDDSQLPKDRFSAERLKGVDSTLKIQPAKLEDSAVYLCASSSGAGWAKNIQYFGAGTRLSVL.

This chain links TRBV5-1 with TRBJ1-3, with D possibly TRBD1 on 5 matching bases. The V and J ends lost 5 bases and 4 bases respectively, with 16 bases between them. The CDR3 is 15 amino acids. Germline-derived CDR1 and CDR2 are SGHRS and YFSETQ. CDR3 DNA: TGCGCCAGCAGGTGGGCAGGGTCCGACGGAAACACCATATATTTT. Residues: CASRWAGSDGNTIYF.

The chain is built from TRBV6-5 and TRBJ2-1, with 7 bases fitting TRBD2. CDR1 is MNHEY and CDR2 is SVGAGI in the germline V gene. The CDR3 spans 13 residues. Trimming removed 5 bases from V and 12 bases from J; junction bases left unmatched: 10. The CDR3 nucleotides read TGTGCCAGCAGTAAGAGGCAGGGAGGGTGGCAGTTCTTC. Amino acids: CASSKRQGGWQFF.

This clonotype appeared many times. The chain joins TRBV6-6 to TRBJ2-1; 7 nucleotides agree with TRBD2. The trim removed 4 bases at V and 5 bases at J, leaving 5 bases unmatched. This CDR3 has 14 residues. Germline V lookup: CDR1 MNHNY, CDR2 SVGAGI (reference sequence). The CDR3 loop reads CASSSGGVNNEQFF. The CDR3 DNA follows: TGTGCCAGCAGTTCGGGGGGAGTAAACAATGAGCAGTTCTTC.

In this sample, this clonotype turned up many times. V is TRBV2 and J is TRBJ1-5; D is ambiguous. Trimming pared 0 bases from V and 0 bases from J, leaving 3 bases between. Germline CDR1 reads SNHLY; CDR2 reads FYNNEI. The CDR3 is 14 amino acids. CDR3 sequence reads: CASSEALSNQPQHF. CDR3 DNA sequence: TGTGCCAGCAGTGAAGCCCTTAGCAATCAGCCCCAGCATTTT. The variable domain in full, completed from reference TRBV2 and TRBJ1-5, reads EPEVTQTPSHQVTQMGQEVILRCVPISNHLYFYWYRQILGQKVEFLVSFYNNEISEKSEIFDDQFSVERPDGSNFTLKIRSTKLEDSAMYFCASSEALSNQPQHFGDGTRLSIL.

This clonotype showed up just a few times. In nucleotides, the CDR3 is TGCGCCAGCAGCTTGGTGTTCGGGAGCACTGAAGCTTTCTTT. Its protein product is CASSLVFGSTEAFF. This chain joins TRBV5-1 and TRBJ1-1, with D unresolved. This CDR3 region has 14 residues. V was pared by 0 bases and J by 4 bases, with 10 bases between. Germline V gives CDR1 SGHRS, CDR2 YFSETQ.

This clonotype has a count of ten or more. The chain uses TRBV12-3 or TRBV12-4 and TRBJ2-1, with TRBD2 matching over 12 bases. The CDR3 has 17 amino acids. J lost 7 bases, V lost 2 bases, and 9 bases had no gene match. The chain's CDR3 is CASSLTRLAGGQNEQFF. Here the CDR3 DNA reads TGTGCCAGCAGTTTAACGCGGCTAGCGGGAGGGCAGAATGAGCAGTTCTTC.

V gene TRBV20-1 combines with J gene TRBJ2-1; 12 bases match TRBD2. The CDR3 covers 15 residues. V lost 1 base, J lost 7 bases, and 5 bases stayed unmatched. In germline, CDR1 is DFQATT, CDR2 SNEGSKA (reference sequence). CDR3 residues: CSARGTSGESNEQFF. The CDR3 nucleotides read TGCAGTGCTAGAGGGACTAGCGGGGAGTCGAATGAGCAGTTCTTC.

By sample fraction, this clonotype is medium-sized. The rearrangement uses TRBV20-1 and TRBJ2-1; D unclear. There are 13 residues in the CDR3. Germline V gene lookup returns CDR1 DFQATT and CDR2 SNEGSKA (reference sequence). V was trimmed by 6 bases and J by 10 bases, leaving 19 bases between them. As DNA, the CDR3 is TGCAGTGCATCCTCCGGTGTGGCCAGGGAGCAGTTCTTC. This sequence encodes CSASSGVAREQFF.

This clonotype showed up many times. The rearrangement joins TRBV12-3 or TRBV12-4 to TRBJ1-5; tentative D call: TRBD1 (5 bases). V was shortened by 3 bases and J by 3 bases, with 9 bases between the two germline ends. The CDR3 spans 14 residues. The CDR3 here is CASSFRGTNQPQHF. The CDR3 region has the DNA TGTGCCAGCAGTTTTCGGGGGACCAATCAGCCCCAGCATTTT.

This clonotype was seen at least ten times. The chain couples TRBV20-1 to TRBJ2-7, with D perhaps TRBD1 (6 bases). The CDR3 extends over 14 amino acids. Trimming removed 6 bases at V and 5 bases at J, with 20 bases between. CDR1 DFQATT and CDR2 SNEGSKA come from the germline V gene (reference sequence). The CDR3, as DNA: TGCAGTGCGCTCGCCCTCCAGGGGTCCCACGAGCAGTACTTC. This gives the protein CSALALQGSHEQYF.

This clonotype was found a few times. Germline is not matched at one junction end, which may reflect a read error. The chain links TRBV27 to TRBJ2-1; tentative D call: TRBD1 (5 bases). Germline values: CDR1 MNHEY, CDR2 SMNVEV (reference sequence). There are 14 residues in the CDR3. CDR3 nucleotides: TGTGCCAGCAGTTTATTTTGGACGGACAATGAGCGGTTCTTC. It is translated as CASSLFWTDNERFF.

This clonotype was found many times. This chain uses TRBV6-1 with TRBJ1-6; unclear D gene. V lost 1 base to trimming and J lost 8 bases, with 9 bases between them. Germline lookup yields CDR1 MNHNS and CDR2 SASEGT. CDR3 length equals 14 residues. This CDR3 is CASSEVSADSPLHF. CDR3 DNA sequence: TGTGCCAGCAGTGAAGTGTCAGCAGATTCACCCCTCCACTTT.

This clonotype came up a few times. This chain joins TRBV29-1 and TRBJ2-3, with D tentatively TRBD2 (6 bases). This CDR3 has 13 amino acids. Germline loops: CDR1 SQVTM, CDR2 ANQGSEA. Trimming cost V 4 bases and J 7 bases, with 15 bases left between them. Here the CDR3 DNA reads TGCAGCGTTGTGGGGAACGGGGGATATACGCAGTATTTT. This sequence encodes CSVVGNGGYTQYF.

In its sample, this clonotype is medium-sized. The gene calls are TRBV6-5 and TRBJ1-1, with D hard to call. V shed 4 bases and J shed 2 bases, with 8 bases lying between them. Germline CDR1 MNHEY, CDR2 SVGAGI. The length of the CDR3 is 13 residues. The CDR3 sequence: CASSSQTNTEAFF. CDR3 nucleotide sequence: TGTGCCAGCAGTTCCCAGACCAACACTGAAGCTTTCTTT.

Details on this clonotype: It may be a read error: a sequence one base away is much more abundant. This chain joins TRBV6-5 and TRBJ2-7; 8 nucleotides match TRBD2. The CDR3 covers 14 residues. V trimming: 9 bases; J trimming: 5 bases; junction bases outside the gene matches: 12. In germline, CDR1 is MNHEY, CDR2 SVGAGI. CDR3 residues: CASYSGRLGNEQYF. CDR3 sequence (DNA): TGTGCCAGTTACAGCGGGAGACTTGGCAACGAGCAGTACTTC.

This clonotype was observed a few times. This chain joins TRBV20-1 and TRBJ2-1, with 12 positions matching TRBD2. V lost 7 bases, J lost 9 bases, and 13 bases stayed unmatched. The CDR3 consists of 15 residues. Germline V lookup: CDR1 DFQATT, CDR2 SNEGSKA (reference sequence). CDR3 protein: CSVVQLAGGLGEQFF. The CDR3 nucleotides read TGCAGTGTGGTACAGCTAGCGGGAGGGCTGGGTGAGCAGTTCTTC.

This sequence joins TRBV10-1 and TRBJ1-1; possible D gene TRBD1, 5 bases. The CDR3 runs to 15 residues. CDR1 is WNHNN, CDR2 SYGVQD, per germline (reference sequence). V was pared by 5 bases and J by 5 bases, with 18 bases between. The CDR3 loop reads CASSTARYGGTEAFF. CDR3 in DNA: TGCGCCAGCAGTACGGCCCGATACGGGGGGACTGAAGCTTTCTTT.

In regard to this clonotype: With a much larger clone just one base away, this may be a read error. CDR3 nucleotide sequence: TGTGCCAGCAGTCACGGTCGCGGGGTTGTGACAGATACGCAGTATTTT. Amino acid sequence: CASSHGRGVVTDTQYF. The chain has TRBV6-5 and TRBJ2-3, with a weak D call TRBD2 (6 bases). Germline V gene sequence: CDR1 MNHEY, CDR2 SVGAGI. V lost 5 bases, J lost 3 bases, and 18 bases lay in between. The CDR3 contains 16 residues.

This clonotype occurred a few times. The gene calls are TRBV6-1 and TRBJ2-3, with no clear D. V gave up 6 bases and J gave up 0 bases, with 13 bases separating them. The CDR3 has 15 amino acids. In germline, CDR1 is MNHNS, CDR2 SASEGT. The CDR3 region has the DNA TGTGCCAGCAGGACCCGGCTAGAGAGCACAGATACGCAGTATTTT. Protein: CASRTRLESTDTQYF.